This entry describes one T cell receptor beta chain. This entry belongs to a study of CXCR3-negative and CXCR3-positive naive CD8 T cells. UMI-tagged TRB cDNA libraries were built via 5' RACE. Each CDR3 protein gets one entry in TCRdb, which reprocessed the 5' RACE reads and gives no DNA. The sample table sets out about 62,000 distinct CDR3 sequences. The CDR3 contains 18 residues. Looked up from germline, CDR1 is MGHRA and CDR2 is YSYEKL. The receptor was isolated from a human donor in good health. Some clones in this sample may be carry-over from other donors' samples. The specimen was naive CXCR3- CD8+ T cells from blood. The sample's subset: CD45RO-CCR7+CD27+CD95- naive CD8+ T cells lacking CXCR3 (TNR3-). This rearrangement joins TRBV4-1 to TRBJ2-2; with no DNA, the TCRdb D assignment of TRBD1 cannot be verified. The chain's CDR3 is CASSQEDRGQFATGELFF.